This T cell receptor (beta chain) appears in the sequencing data of a study of T cell repertoires in aging, cancer and after chemotherapy. Study-level information: Donor ages fell into six groups from 30 or younger up to 70 or older. Patients with chronic lymphocytic leukemia were sampled before and after fludarabine- or bendamustine-based chemotherapy. Notes on the study in general: Compared with age-matched healthy donors, untreated hematological or solid cancer patients showed higher blood TCR clonality. The repertoire data cannot show anything about immunological memory following chemotherapy.

Rearranged V-D-J TRB sequences were amplified with a mixed TRB-A/B primer pool. TCRdb processed the multiplex PCR reads anew with MiXCR; each CDR3 protein has one entry. The top ten clones hold approximately 15% of a sample with some 9,300 distinct CDR3 sequences, more than 20% of them seen once. Trimming stripped 1 base from V and 5 bases from J, with 20 bases between. The CDR3 consists of 17 residues. Germline V gives CDR1 SGHAT, CDR2 FQDESV (reference sequence). On this clonotype: Its antigen remains unidentified.

Amplification of TCR beta used genomic DNA extracted from peripheral blood. The sequencing sample was made of blood. The sequence was obtained from a human donor with a blood cancer. The donor label of this sample is uncertain. The chain is built from TRBV11-1 and TRBJ2-5; weak D call: TRBD1 (6 bases). CDR3 sequence reads: CASSLDRVRGREETQYF. Written as DNA, the CDR3 is TGTGCCAGCAGCTTAGATCGAGTCAGGGGACGAGAGGAGACCCAGTACTTC.